Listed below are T cell receptor beta chains from one sample, sequenced in a study of T cells expressing NK-cell markers. Each CDR3 protein gets one entry in TCRdb, which reprocessed the 5' RACE reads and gives no DNA. The table for this sample gives roughly 150,000 distinct CDR3 sequences. Sequenced: blood T cells: a sorted CD56 or NKG2C T cell subset, CD4+ or CD8+ T cells, or bulk PBMC T cells (not recorded which). These TCRs come from a man aged 18 to 69 in good health. Each CDR3 is given with its conserved first and last residue.

v_call: TRBV29-1
j_call: TRBJ2-7
cdr3_aa: CSVDPTGTGGSYEQYF

v_call: TRBV29-1
j_call: TRBJ2-1
cdr3_aa: CSALGQGINEQFF

v_call: TRBV29-1
j_call: TRBJ2-1
cdr3_aa: CSVEDLAGGPRSSYNEQFF

v_call: TRBV5-1
j_call: TRBJ2-3
cdr3_aa: CASSRTGGETDTQYF

v_call: TRBV10-3
j_call: TRBJ2-7
cdr3_aa: CAISQTGVSYEQYF

v_call: TRBV7-8
j_call: TRBJ2-7
cdr3_aa: CASSITGTAYEQYF

v_call: TRBV6-2/TRBV6-3
j_call: TRBJ2-1
cdr3_aa: CASSGPGTDSYNEQFF

v_call: TRBV6-5
j_call: TRBJ2-1
cdr3_aa: CASSYPDDEQFF

v_call: TRBV7-9
j_call: TRBJ2-1
cdr3_aa: CASSFGVGLTYNEQFF

v_call: TRBV7-2
j_call: TRBJ2-3
cdr3_aa: CASSLALIQGPLGTDTQYF

v_call: TRBV7-9
j_call: TRBJ1-5
cdr3_aa: CASSLAQGANQPQHF

v_call: TRBV23-1
j_call: TRBJ2-3
cdr3_aa: CASSQAGGEDTQYF

v_call: TRBV2
j_call: TRBJ2-1
cdr3_aa: CASSRAGGPDEQFF

v_call: TRBV20-1
j_call: TRBJ2-2
cdr3_aa: CSSGTPATGELFF

v_call: TRBV6-5
j_call: TRBJ1-1
cdr3_aa: CASSYSMGNEAFF

v_call: TRBV13
j_call: TRBJ2-7
cdr3_aa: CASSSTGGRGYEQYF

v_call: TRBV12-2
j_call: TRBJ2-3
cdr3_aa: CASRLPHSTDTQYF